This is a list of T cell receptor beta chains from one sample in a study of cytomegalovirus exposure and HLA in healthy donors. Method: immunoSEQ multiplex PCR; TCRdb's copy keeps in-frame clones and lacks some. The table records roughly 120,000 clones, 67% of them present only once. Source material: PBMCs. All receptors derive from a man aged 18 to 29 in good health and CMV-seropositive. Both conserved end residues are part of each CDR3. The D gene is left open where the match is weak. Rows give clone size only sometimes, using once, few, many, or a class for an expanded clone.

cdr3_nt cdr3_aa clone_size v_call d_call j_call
TGTGCCAGCAGCTTAGACGGGGATAATGAGCAGTTCTTC CASSLDGDNEQFF - TRBV7-2 - TRBJ2-1
TGTGCCAGCAGCCAGCCTAGAAGAGTGGCAGTCGAGTCCGGGGAGCTGTTTTTT CASSQPRRVAVESGELFF - TRBV11-2 - TRBJ2-2
TGTGCCAGCAGCTTAGATACAGGTCATAATTCACCCCTCCACTTT CASSLDTGHNSPLHF - TRBV9 - TRBJ1-6
TGCACCAGCAGCCAAAATGCCCCACTAGCGGGGGGACCGTATCAAGAGACCCAGTACTTC CTSSQNAPLAGGPYQETQYF - TRBV1 - TRBJ2-5
TGTGCCAGCAGCTTCGGGACAGGCCCCCGGGAGCTGTTTTTT CASSFGTGPRELFF - TRBV5-4 TRBD1 TRBJ2-2
TGTGCCTGGAGAGTCTGGGGGGGGGCCATTTTATTTACCGGGGAGCTGTTTTTT CAWRVWGGAILFTGELFF few TRBV30 - TRBJ2-2
TGTGCCAGCAGCTTCCCCGGGACAGGGACGGAGACCCAGTACTTC CASSFPGTGTETQYF - TRBV7-9 TRBD1 TRBJ2-5
TGTGCCAGCAGCGCCGGGACTTCGCTCACTGAAGCTTTCTTT CASSAGTSLTEAFF - TRBV9 - TRBJ1-1
TGTGCCAGCAGTTACCGACTAGCGGGCGCTGGGGAGCTGTTTTTT CASSYRLAGAGELFF few TRBV6-5 TRBD2 TRBJ2-2
TGTGCCAGCAGCTTAGGACAGGGGGTGTCCTATGGCTACACCTTC CASSLGQGVSYGYTF - TRBV7-2 TRBD1 TRBJ1-2
TGTGCCAGCAGTTTATCTTGGGGACACCAAAATGAAAAACTGTTTTTT CASSLSWGHQNEKLFF - TRBV27 - TRBJ1-4
TGTGCCAGCAGCCCGACAGTTGACTATGGCTACACCTTC CASSPTVDYGYTF - TRBV5-4 - TRBJ1-2
TGTGCCAGCAGTGAAAGCGGCACAGATACGCAGTATTTT CASSESGTDTQYF - TRBV6-4 - TRBJ2-3
TGCGCCAGCAGCCATCCTCCGGGACAGGGCTTTGGCTACACCTTC CASSHPPGQGFGYTF once TRBV4-1 TRBD1 TRBJ1-2
TGTGCCATAAGGACAGCCAGCACAGATACGCAGTATTTT CAIRTASTDTQYF - TRBV2 - TRBJ2-3
TGCGCCAGCAGCTTTTCAGGGTTTCGGGATGAAAAACTGTTTTTT CASSFSGFRDEKLFF - TRBV5-1 - TRBJ1-4
TGTGCCAGCAGCCAAAAGGACAGGGGTCCAGCCCAGCCCCAGCATTTT CASSQKDRGPAQPQHF - TRBV7-2 TRBD1 TRBJ1-5
TGTGCCAGGGCCACAGGACAGGGAGCCTACGAGCAGTACTTC CARATGQGAYEQYF few TRBV2 TRBD1 TRBJ2-7
TGTGCCAGCAGTCTACAGGGGGCTAATCAGCCCCAGCATTTT CASSLQGANQPQHF few TRBV27 TRBD1 TRBJ1-5
TGCGCCAGCAGCCAAGAACTACGGGGGGTCCTAGATACGCAGTATTTT CASSQELRGVLDTQYF - TRBV4-1 TRBD2 TRBJ2-3
TGTGCCATCAACTGGGGACGGGGGGGAGAAAGCTACAATGAGCAGTTCTTC CAINWGRGGESYNEQFF - TRBV2 TRBD2 TRBJ2-1
TGTGCCAGCGCGGGGGGGCCCCCCAATACGCAGTATTTT CASAGGPPNTQYF once TRBV5-4 TRBD2 TRBJ2-3
TGTGCCAGCAGCCCCGGGGATGTGGGCACTGAAGCTTTCTTT CASSPGDVGTEAFF - TRBV5-4 - TRBJ1-1
TGTGCCAGCAGCCAGGACAGACGGCGGGGCTACACCTTC CASSQDRRRGYTF - TRBV11-2 - TRBJ1-2
TGTGCCAGCAACCCGGGACAGGCTGGCAATCAGCCCCAGCATTTT CASNPGQAGNQPQHF once TRBV2 TRBD1 TRBJ1-5
TGTGCCAGCTCACCACTCAGGGACTATGGCTACACCTTC CASSPLRDYGYTF - TRBV18 - TRBJ1-2
TGTGCCAGCTCACCGTATCTTGGCGGGGGCTCCACAGATACGCAGTATTTT CASSPYLGGGSTDTQYF - TRBV18 - TRBJ2-3
TGCGCCAGCAGTGACGGGTCCTATAATTCACCCCTCCACTTT CASSDGSYNSPLHF few TRBV10-1 - TRBJ1-6
TGTGCCAGCAGCTTGGTGAGCCAAGAGACCCAGTACTTC CASSLVSQETQYF - TRBV5-4 - TRBJ2-5
TGTGCCAGCAGCTTGTATCAGGGGGGTTTGGAGACCCAGTACTTC CASSLYQGGLETQYF - TRBV7-9 - TRBJ2-5
TGTGCCAGCAGCTTGTCTCAGGGTATCAATGGCTACACCTTC CASSLSQGINGYTF many TRBV7-9 - TRBJ1-2
TGTGCCAGCAGCCGCGGGGGGGCCATAGGAGATACGCAGTATTTT CASSRGGAIGDTQYF once TRBV5-6 TRBD2 TRBJ2-3
TGTGCCAGCAGCCCCGGGGGAGGGAGAAACACCGGGGAGCTGTTTTTT CASSPGGGRNTGELFF few TRBV5-6 TRBD2 TRBJ2-2
TGTGCCAGCAGCTTACGGGACAGGGAATCCTCACCCCTCCACTTT CASSLRDRESSPLHF few TRBV7-2 TRBD1 TRBJ1-6
TGTGCCAGCAGCTTACGGGCGGGGGTAAACACAGATACGCAGTATTTT CASSLRAGVNTDTQYF - TRBV11-2 TRBD2 TRBJ2-3
TGTGCCAGCAGCGTAGGGACTAGCGGTGTGGGGGCCCAGTACTTC CASSVGTSGVGAQYF - TRBV9 TRBD2 TRBJ2-5
TGTGCCAGCTCAGTTCCGGGACAGACATCTGGGGCCAACGTCCTGACTTTC CASSVPGQTSGANVLTF - TRBV18 TRBD1 TRBJ2-6
TGTGCCGTCCTGAGGGGGGACAGGGGGCGTTATGGCTACACCTTC CAVLRGDRGRYGYTF - TRBV6-6 TRBD1 TRBJ1-2
TGTGCCAGCAGCCCATCAGCCGGGACTAGCTTACTTGAGCAGTTCTTC CASSPSAGTSLLEQFF - TRBV9 TRBD2 TRBJ2-1
TGTGCCAGCAGTAATTCAGGGGTTGCTAATGAAAAACTGTTTTTT CASSNSGVANEKLFF - TRBV6-1 - TRBJ1-4
TGCGCCAGCAGCCCGGGGTCAGAAAAGACCCAGTACTTC CASSPGSEKTQYF - TRBV4-1 - TRBJ2-5
TGTGCCTGGACTGCCGGAAACATTCAGTACTTC CAWTAGNIQYF once TRBV30 - TRBJ2-4
TGTGCCAGCAGCTTAGCGCGATCATACGGGAGCACAGATACGCAGTATTTT CASSLARSYGSTDTQYF - TRBV7-9 - TRBJ2-3
TGCAGTGCTTGGACAGGAGAAAAACTGTTTTTT CSAWTGEKLFF - TRBV20-1 TRBD1 TRBJ1-4
TGTGCCAGCAGTTTGCGAGCCACTGTGCCAAATTACGAAAAACTGTTTTTT CASSLRATVPNYEKLFF - TRBV28 - TRBJ1-4
TGTGCCAGCAGCTCTAAAGCCTCCTACGAGCAGTACTTC CASSSKASYEQYF few TRBV7-9 - TRBJ2-7
TGTGCCTGGAGTTCCTCCACACCGGGACAAGGAAACGAAGGGGGCTATGGCTACACCTTC CAWSSSTPGQGNEGGYGYTF - TRBV30 - TRBJ1-2
TGTGCCAGCAGTAAAACTAGCGGGGGGGCGGGTACGCAGTATTTT CASSKTSGGAGTQYF - TRBV2 TRBD2 TRBJ2-3
TGCGCCAGCAGCCATCCCGACAGGGGCACAGATACGCAGTATTTT CASSHPDRGTDTQYF - TRBV4-1 TRBD1 TRBJ2-3
TGTGCCATCAGCCCCGGACAGTATACGCAGTATTTT CAISPGQYTQYF - TRBV10-3 - TRBJ2-3
TGTGCCAGCAGAGAGGGTAACGAAAAACTGTTTTTT CASREGNEKLFF few TRBV6-5 - TRBJ1-4
TGTGCCAGCAGGGACAGGAAAGTCCCCTATAATTCACCCCTCCACTTT CASRDRKVPYNSPLHF - TRBV21-1 - TRBJ1-6
TGTGCCAGCAGACCACAGGGGTTTGGGGGGGAGCTGTTTTTT CASRPQGFGGELFF - TRBV5-4 TRBD1 TRBJ2-2